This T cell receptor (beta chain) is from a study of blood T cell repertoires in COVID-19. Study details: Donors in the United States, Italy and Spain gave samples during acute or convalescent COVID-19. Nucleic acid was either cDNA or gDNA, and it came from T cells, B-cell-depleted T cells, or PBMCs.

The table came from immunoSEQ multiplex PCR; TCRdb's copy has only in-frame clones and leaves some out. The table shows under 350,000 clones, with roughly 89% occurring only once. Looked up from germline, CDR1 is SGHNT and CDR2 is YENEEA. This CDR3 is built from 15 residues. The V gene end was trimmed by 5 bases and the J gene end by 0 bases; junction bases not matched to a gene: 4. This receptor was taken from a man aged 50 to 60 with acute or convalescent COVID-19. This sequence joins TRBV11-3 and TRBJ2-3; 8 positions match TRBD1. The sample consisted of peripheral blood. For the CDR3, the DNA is TGTGCCAGCAGCCCCCAGGGGGCCAGCACAGATACGCAGTATTTT. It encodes CASSPQGASTDTQYF.